This T cell receptor (beta chain) came from a study of CD8 T cell repertoires and HIV-1 epitope variants (TCRdb year 2020). Looking at the study overall: T cells were stimulated in separate culture wells with each of twenty-five peptides representing autologous and known Gag and Nef epitope variants. Running each culture condition in triplicate, except for one peptide done in duplicate, gave a total of approximately 83 T cell cultures. Three Gag epitope families and Nef HW9 and YT9 were included among the tested epitopes. The control conditions were a CMV, EBV and flu peptide pool, the Ebola AY9 epitope as a negative control, and a well with no peptide. For 10 to 11 days the cultures were kept in IMDM with gentamicin, and on days 3 and 7 half of the media was changed with IL-2, IL-7 and IL-15 added. A 1M T cell aliquot was kept as an uncultured baseline condition, separate from the approximately 80 T cell cultures. T cells were enriched with the EasySep Human T Cell Enrichment Kit and co-cultured with equal numbers of autologous T cell-negative cells as antigen-presenting cells.

The CDR3 covers 15 residues, taking in both the cysteine and the phenylalanine. This entry keeps only the CDR3 DNA: 45 bases, framed from base 1. The germline V gene (reference sequence) yields SEHNR for CDR1 and FQNEAQ for CDR2. V sheds 4 bases and J sheds 2 bases, leaving 14 bases between their ends. In the case of this clone: Its antigen remains unidentified. No qualities accompany the bases; no much larger clone lies one base away.

TCR beta CDR3 regions were sequenced at survey depth on the immunoSEQ platform. The QIAamp DNA micro kit was used to extract genomic DNA from every cultured and uncultured CD8+ T cell population. On the authors' methods: Samples with under 5,000 productive reads were excluded, and this exclusion removed about 6.5% of the roughly 80 HIV peptide-stimulated cultures. Sequences were trimmed to CDR3 by a MANAFEST web app, and nonproductive sequences, CDR3s under 5 amino acids, and sequences not starting with C or ending with F/W were removed. For a clonotype to count as antigen-specific, the clonotype had to expand relative to the no-peptide control in at least 2 of 3 replicates at FDR 0.01, and only within one epitope family. A specific clonotype also had to show a frequency at least fivefold higher than in wells stimulated with peptides from other epitope families. This immuneACCESS table, as held by TCRdb, lists in-frame sequences with V and J called but not all clones. Of the missing ones, under half trace to an unresolved V gene in checked studies; the others have no known cause. V, J and clone size are those of that table, while D and trimming were read from the DNA. This sample lists about 5,000 clones; 66% were detected once. The ten largest make up over 40% of the sample.

The EasySep Human CD8+ T Cell Enrichment Kit was used on day 10 to isolate CD8+ T cells from every culture. General study outcomes and caveats: Eight to ten antigen-specific TCR beta clonotypes were identified, and about 6 of them appeared cross-reactive for autologous or known escape epitope variants. The Nef KF9 family was recognized by five clonotypes and the HW9 family by one, and no responses to the TAALDMSHF plasma variant were observed. The assay identified only TCR beta chains and indicated proliferation in response to antigen, without indicating T cell function or cytokine profile.

The receptor was derived from a male donor with HIV. Sample: cultured CD8+ T cells derived from PBMCs. The chain employs TRBV7-9 and TRBJ2-5, with the D call tentatively TRBD1 or TRBD2, each fitting 5 bases. The bases are TGTGCCAGCAGCTCCCCTGGGACGTTGCAAGAGACCCAGTACTTC. This gives the protein CASSSPGTLQETQYF.